This record concerns one T cell receptor beta chain sequence. The data were obtained in a study of blood T cell repertoires in COVID-19. In germline, CDR1 is LGHDT, CDR2 YNNKEL (reference sequence). The V and J ends lost 3 bases and 2 bases respectively, with 13 bases between them. The CDR3 totals 15 residues. Profiling relied on immunoSEQ multiplex PCR, and the TCRdb table lists in-frame clones only, not all of them. This sample carries just under 150,000 clones, roughly 84% of them seen once, and the ten largest clones take approximately 5%. The genes are TRBV3-1 (or the pseudogene TRBV3-2) and TRBJ2-5, with a possible D match to TRBD1 (6 bases). This clonotype was obtained from a human donor in a cohort sampled during active COVID-19. The sequencing sample was made of peripheral blood. The CDR3 nucleotides read TGTGCCAGCAGCCAGGGGGCCGGACAGCAAGAGACCCAGTACTTC. It specifies CASSQGAGQQETQYF.